Listed below are T cell receptor beta chains from one sample, sequenced in a study of T cells expressing NK-cell markers. TCRdb re-called the 5' RACE reads, yielding one record per CDR3 amino acid sequence without DNA. The table lists fewer than 550,000 distinct CDR3 sequences. Material: blood T cells: a sorted CD56 or NKG2C T cell subset, CD4+ or CD8+ T cells, or bulk PBMC T cells (not recorded which). Source of these receptors: a woman between 45 and 60 years old in good health. Each CDR3 is given with its conserved first and last residue.

V gene	J gene	CDR3 protein
TRBV5-1	TRBJ2-7	CASSLTGQGSTYEQYF
TRBV25-1	TRBJ2-6	CASTGTYTGANVLTF
TRBV29-1	TRBJ1-1	CSVQSGQPKAFF
TRBV10-3	TRBJ1-1	CATSGIRDTEAFF
TRBV29-1	TRBJ2-1	CSVGQWESYNEQFF
TRBV5-4	TRBJ2-2	CASSVTGAVTGELFF
TRBV5-1	TRBJ2-3	CASSSVSGADTQYF
TRBV3-1	TRBJ2-1	CASRGTSGRHEQFF
TRBV4-1	TRBJ2-3	CASSQVLVETQYF
TRBV7-9	TRBJ1-1	CASSKESGSEAFF
TRBV12-3/TRBV12-4	TRBJ2-1	CASSEMARQQFF
TRBV20-1	TRBJ2-3	CSAREAVSTDTQYF
TRBV5-1	TRBJ1-2	CASADGGFGYTF
TRBV3-1	TRBJ2-3	CASSNLAGVRGTDTQYF
TRBV12-3/TRBV12-4	TRBJ2-3	CASSADSRHTDTQYF
TRBV3-1	TRBJ2-2	CASRVSGTGELFF
TRBV6-1	TRBJ1-6	CASSGTGGNSPLHF
TRBV5-1	TRBJ2-7	CASCFLGGSYEQYF
TRBV7-9	TRBJ2-5	CASRGLALGGTQYF
TRBV30	TRBJ2-1	CAWRSRSYNEQFF
TRBV20-1	TRBJ2-7	CSARPGPYEQYF
TRBV5-1	TRBJ2-1	CASVDQRRQFF
TRBV3-1	TRBJ1-1	CASREAGRGLGDTEAFF
TRBV20-1	TRBJ1-1	CSAIERLDTEAFF
TRBV20-1	TRBJ1-3	CSAESTGNTIYF
TRBV19	TRBJ1-1	CASSMVTENTEAFF
TRBV3-1	TRBJ2-1	CASSQVRRGRGANEQFF
TRBV12-3/TRBV12-4	TRBJ2-6	CASSLDRSAGANVLTF
TRBV12-3/TRBV12-4	TRBJ2-1	CASTNWTSGRPSSYNEQFF
TRBV12-3/TRBV12-4	TRBJ2-5	CASSFIGTSGSVGKTQYF
TRBV2	TRBJ2-2	CASREDRINTGELFF
TRBV6-2/TRBV6-3	TRBJ2-3	CASSYSFTGPRDTQYF
TRBV27	TRBJ2-5	CASSLEWGSMETQYF
TRBV14	TRBJ2-3	CASSQGPGGPTDTQYF
TRBV9	TRBJ2-2	CASSVGTSGTGGELFF
TRBV5-1	TRBJ1-3	CASSPTGVSGNTIYF
TRBV29-1	TRBJ2-5	CSGSRSQETQYF
TRBV10-3	TRBJ2-3	CAISEGPSSTDTQYF
TRBV20-1	TRBJ1-5	CSARRQGNSNQPQHF
TRBV6-1	TRBJ2-7	CASSRQGYYYEQYF
TRBV20-1	TRBJ1-2	CSASGIDGYTF
TRBV11-2	TRBJ2-5	CASSQGQGAQETQYF
TRBV5-5	TRBJ1-4	CASSLATNEKLFF
TRBV12-3/TRBV12-4	TRBJ2-3	CASRPSGRAQDTQYF
TRBV2	TRBJ2-4	CASRTLAVPAKNIQYF
TRBV7-2	TRBJ2-4	CASSLGSGPAKNIQYF
TRBV7-8	TRBJ2-3	CASSSEGFGTQYF
TRBV18	TRBJ2-2	CASSPSIDTTGELFF
TRBV11-3	TRBJ2-1	CACENRGSYNEQFF
TRBV10-3	TRBJ1-6	CAGSGPRNSPLHF
TRBV29-1	TRBJ2-7	CSVGQGKEQYF
TRBV5-1	TRBJ2-6	CASSARQSSSGANVLTF
TRBV14	TRBJ2-1	CASSQGIRGALYNEQFF
TRBV3-1	TRBJ1-1	CASGENRVNPEAFF
TRBV29-1	TRBJ2-2	CSVGSGIAGELFF